These 7 T cell receptor beta chains were sequenced from one sample in a study of cytomegalovirus exposure and HLA in healthy donors (dated by TCRdb to the late 2010s). Receptors were amplified or captured by the immunoSEQ multiplex PCR assay. For the multiplex PCR, a mixture combining 60 forward primers for TCR Vbeta segments and 13 reverse primers for TCR Jbeta segments was used. As stored in TCRdb, this immuneACCESS dataset retains in-frame rearrangements with V and J assigned. A fraction of the clones does not appear; measured against another copy, unresolved V genes explain less than half of the discrepancy, and the remainder lacks a known reason. In this sample the table shows over 80,000 clones, approximately 71% of which occur a single time. The ten largest account for 15% to 20% of the sample. Sequences were obtained from PBMCs. The source of these receptors is a woman aged 18-29 years in good health and CMV-seropositive.

This chain links TRBV28 with TRBJ2-7; 7 nucleotides align to TRBD2. Germline CDR1 and CDR2: MDHEN and SYDVKM. The CDR3 totals 16 residues. After removal of 7 bases from V and 3 bases from J, the junction contained 15 bases not matched to a gene. The CDR3 DNA follows: TGTGCCAGCACCCCCGTCGGTAGCGGGTACCACTACGAGCAGTACTTC. This sequence encodes CASTPVGSGYHYEQYF.

V gene TRBV5-1 combines with J gene TRBJ2-3; a possible D gene is TRBD2 (6 bases). The CDR3 loop spans 15 amino acids. Germline CDR1 is SGHRS and CDR2 is YFSETQ. Trimming shortened V by 4 bases and J by 0 bases, and 12 bases separated the two germline ends. Here the CDR3 DNA reads TGCGCCAGCAGCAGCGCCGGGAGTAGCACAGATACGCAGTATTTT. It specifies CASSSAGSSTDTQYF.

This clone was detected a few times. The rearrangement links TRBV6-1 to TRBJ1-2; the D is unclear. V lost 2 bases and J lost 4, with 14 bases in between. The CDR3 has 15 residues. Germline V CDR1 and CDR2: MNHNS, SASEGT. The CDR3 sequence is CASSESVRSVYGYTF. CDR3 bases: TGTGCCAGCAGTGAATCGGTTCGGTCGGTCTATGGCTACACCTTC.

As DNA, the CDR3 is TGTGCCAGCAGCGTTGGCAGCGGGAAGGTCTACAATGAGCAGTTCTTC. Encoded protein: CASSVGSGKVYNEQFF. The rearrangement links TRBV9 to TRBJ2-1; the match to TRBD2 covers 7 bases. V was clipped by 2 bases and J by 3 bases; unmatched bases: 8. The CDR3 is 16 residues long. Germline V gene sequence: CDR1 SGDLS, CDR2 YYNGEE.

This sequence joins TRBV2 and TRBJ1-5; no firm D call. Trimming cost V 8 bases and J 1 base, with 9 bases left between them. The germline CDR1 and CDR2 sequences are SNHLY and FYNNEI. The CDR3 runs 13 residues. This CDR3 is CASATLSNQPQHF. The CDR3 DNA reads TGTGCCAGCGCGACACTCAGCAATCAGCCCCAGCATTTT.

This clone was seen a few times. V gene TRBV13 combines with J gene TRBJ2-5, with D perhaps TRBD2 (6 bases). Per germline, CDR1 PRHDT and CDR2 FYEKMQ (reference sequence). V lost 5 bases and J lost 1, with 8 bases in between. This CDR3 is built from 13 residues. The CDR3 DNA is TGTGCCAGCAGCGCGGGACCCCAAGAGACCCAGTACTTC. Its protein is CASSAGPQETQYF.

V and J are TRBV6-1 and TRBJ2-5; TRBD2 aligns across 8 bases. CDR3 length equals 14 residues. Trimming at V came to 2 bases and at J to 4 bases, leaving 3 bases not matched to a gene. Germline V gene sequence: CDR1 MNHNS, CDR2 SASEGT. CDR3 coding DNA: TGTGCCAGCAGTGAACTCGGGAGGGGAGAGACCCAGTACTTC. As protein: CASSELGRGETQYF.